This entry describes one T cell receptor (beta chain). This sample was taken from a study of blood T cell repertoires in COVID-19. Some clones are missing from TCRdb's copy, which holds only in-frame ones; the method was immunoSEQ multiplex PCR. Here the sample spans over 50,000 clones, 80% to 90% being singletons. This receptor was identified in a human donor in a cohort sampled during active COVID-19. Input material: peripheral blood.

CDR3 amino acids: CASSSADTQYF. CDR3 DNA: TGTGCCAGCAGTTCCGCAGATACGCAGTATTTT. The chain joins TRBV12-3 or TRBV12-4 to TRBJ2-3; D uncertain. The CDR3 length is 11 residues. V lost 4 bases and J lost 4, with 3 bases in between.